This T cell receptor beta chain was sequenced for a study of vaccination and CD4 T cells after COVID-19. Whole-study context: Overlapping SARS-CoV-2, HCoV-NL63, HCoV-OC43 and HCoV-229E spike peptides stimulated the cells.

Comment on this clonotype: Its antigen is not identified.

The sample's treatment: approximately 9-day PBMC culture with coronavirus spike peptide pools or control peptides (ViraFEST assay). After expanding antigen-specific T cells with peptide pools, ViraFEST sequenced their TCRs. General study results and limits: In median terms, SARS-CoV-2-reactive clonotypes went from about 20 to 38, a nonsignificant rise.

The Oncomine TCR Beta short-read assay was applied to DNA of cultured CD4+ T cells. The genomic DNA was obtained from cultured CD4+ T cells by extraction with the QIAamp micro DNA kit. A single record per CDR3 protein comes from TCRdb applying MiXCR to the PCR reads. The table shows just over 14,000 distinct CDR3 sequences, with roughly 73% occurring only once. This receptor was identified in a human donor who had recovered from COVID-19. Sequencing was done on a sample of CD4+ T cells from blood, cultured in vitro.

In DNA form, the CDR3 reads TGTGCCAGCAGTTACGCGGGACTAGCGGGCCTTCTACCCTCCCAAGAGACCCAGTACTTC. Its protein is CASSYAGLAGLLPSQETQYF. V gene TRBV6-5 combines with J gene TRBJ2-5; TRBD2 aligns across 12 bases. Germline V gene sequence: CDR1 MNHEY, CDR2 SVGAGI. The ends lost 2 bases at V and 1 base at J; junction bases unmatched: 14. There are 20 residues in the CDR3.